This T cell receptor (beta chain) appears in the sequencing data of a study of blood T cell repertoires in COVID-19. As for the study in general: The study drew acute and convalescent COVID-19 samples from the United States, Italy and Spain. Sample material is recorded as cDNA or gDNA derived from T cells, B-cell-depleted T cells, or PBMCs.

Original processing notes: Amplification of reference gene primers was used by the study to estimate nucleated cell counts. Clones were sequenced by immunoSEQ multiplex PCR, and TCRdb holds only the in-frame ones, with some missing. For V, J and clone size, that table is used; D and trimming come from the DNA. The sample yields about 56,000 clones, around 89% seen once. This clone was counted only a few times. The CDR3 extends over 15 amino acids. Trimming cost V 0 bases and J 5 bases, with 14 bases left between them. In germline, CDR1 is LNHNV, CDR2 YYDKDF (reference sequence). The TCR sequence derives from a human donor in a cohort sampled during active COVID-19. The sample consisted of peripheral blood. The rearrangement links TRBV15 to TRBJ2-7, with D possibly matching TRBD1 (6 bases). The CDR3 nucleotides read TGTGCCACCAGCAGAGATCTCGAGCAGGGGAACGAGCAGTACTTC. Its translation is CATSRDLEQGNEQYF.